The 5 T cell receptor beta chains listed next were all sequenced from one sample in a study of blood T cell repertoires in COVID-19. Only in-frame clones appear in the TCRdb table, and some are missing; sequencing was by immunoSEQ multiplex PCR. Of around 190,000 clones in the sample, 83% were seen once. Sequencing was done on a sample of peripheral blood. Receptors originate from a human donor in a cohort sampled during active COVID-19.

The J gene is TRBJ2-7, the V gene TRBV19; 9 bases align to TRBD1. Unmatched junction bases numbered 3, after V lost 1 base and J lost 2 bases. Germline CDR1 is LNHDA and CDR2 is SQIVND (reference sequence). The CDR3 covers 15 residues. CDR3 amino acids: CASSIGTGAPYEQYF. CDR3 in DNA: TGTGCCAGTAGTATAGGGACAGGGGCACCCTACGAGCAGTACTTC.

The CDR3 DNA reads as TGTGCCAGCAGAACAGGGGGCGACTATGGCTACACCTTC. Protein: CASRTGGDYGYTF. The rearrangement joins TRBV6-5 to TRBJ1-2; 9 bases agree with TRBD1. This CDR3 region has 13 residues. Losses at the gene ends were 6 bases for V and 3 bases for J; bases not matched to a gene: 2. Germline lookup yields CDR1 MNHEY and CDR2 SVGAGI.

The CDR3, as DNA: TGTGCCAGCAGCGTAGGAGGGTTAGAGTACAATGAGCAGTTCTTC. Its translation: CASSVGGLEYNEQFF. The chain is built from TRBV9 and TRBJ2-1; possibly TRBD2 for D (5 bases). V lost 0 bases, J lost 4 bases, and 11 bases lay in between. The CDR3 totals 15 residues. Germline V gene sequence: CDR1 SGDLS, CDR2 YYNGEE.

The chain recombines TRBV27 with TRBJ2-1, with D unclear. V was cut by 5 bases and J by 2 bases, with 7 bases left in between. Per the germline V gene, CDR1 is MNHEY and CDR2 is SMNVEV (reference sequence). The CDR3 length is 13 residues. The CDR3 DNA is TGTGCCAGCAGTCCGACTCCCTACAATGAGCAGTTCTTC. This sequence encodes CASSPTPYNEQFF.

J is TRBJ2-3 and V is TRBV7-2; TRBD2 matches at 7 bases. CDR1 is SGHTA, CDR2 FQGNSA, per germline. The CDR3 runs 14 residues. The junction had 8 bases not matched to a gene; V was cut back by 8 bases and J by 3 bases. CDR3 protein: CASLRDYLTDTQYF. The DNA of the CDR3 is TGTGCCAGCCTCCGGGACTACCTGACAGATACGCAGTATTTT.